The source of this T cell receptor (beta chain) is a study of cytomegalovirus exposure and HLA in healthy donors. In the study overall: Unique TCR beta sequences numbering around 110 million came from about 179 million T cells in an earlier analysis.

In its sample, this clone was seen a few times. What it binds is unknown. Notes on the study in general: In a later analysis, common viral pathogens appeared linked to several of the most significant clusters. Equally common other TCR beta chains were less clonally expanded than HLA-associated ones, a later analysis found. Researchers reported that a few CMV-associated chains were confirmed in vitro as CMV antigen-specific.

The study ran its PCR with 60 Vbeta and 13 Jbeta primers. Sequencing was performed with immunoSEQ multiplex PCR; in TCRdb, only in-frame clones are kept and a portion is missing. This table holds some 120,000 clones, approximately 70% found once. Germline CDR1 LNHNV, CDR2 YYDKDF (reference sequence). V was clipped by 0 bases and J by 13 bases, with 15 bases between them. The CDR3 covers 14 residues. The clonotype was recovered from a man younger than 40 in good health and CMV-seropositive. The chain employs TRBV15 and TRBJ2-2, with D perhaps matching TRBD1 (6 bases). Sequencing was done on a sample of PBMCs. In DNA, the CDR3 is TGTGCCACCAGCAGAGATACATTGGACAGCCCGCTGTTTTTT. It translates to CATSRDTLDSPLFF.